This TCR beta chain derives from a study of shared clonotypes between healthy human individuals. The CDR3 is 15 residues long. Germline CDR1 MDHEN, CDR2 SYDVKM. V lost 5 bases and J 4 bases, leaving 17 bases between the germline ends. TCRdb's copy holds only in-frame clones and misses some; the assay was immunoSEQ multiplex PCR. Here the sample spans fewer than 700,000 clones, just over 75% being singletons. Sequencing used PBMCs. The genes are TRBV28 and TRBJ1-2; D unclear. This clonotype was sampled from a woman aged 40 to 49 in good health. Some clones in this sample may be carry-over from other donors' samples. The CDR3: CASSRQVARRYGYTF. CDR3 nucleotides: TGTGCCAGCAGTCGTCAGGTGGCCCGACGCTATGGCTACACCTTC.